This is a list of T cell receptor beta chains from one sample in a study of cytomegalovirus exposure and HLA in healthy donors. Using immunoSEQ multiplex PCR, the repertoire was profiled, and TCRdb retains in-frame clones only, with some absent. This table holds 200,000 or so clones, 65% to 85% found once. Input material: PBMCs. The receptor source for this set is a man aged 25 to 40 in good health and CMV-seronegative. Each CDR3 is given with its conserved first and last residue. A D gene is named only where the DNA matches it firmly. Expanded clones are given a class, and other clones once, few, many or no size at all.

j_gene: TRBJ2-2; d_gene: .; v_gene: TRBV5-1; abundance: once; CDR3aa: CASSLDREGGELFF; CDR3nt: TGCGCCAGCAGCTTGGACAGGGAGGGCGGGGAGCTGTTTTTT
j_gene: TRBJ2-7; d_gene: TRBD1; v_gene: TRBV5-4; abundance: once; CDR3aa: CASSSGQFYEQYF; CDR3nt: TGTGCCAGCAGCTCGGGACAGTTCTACGAGCAGTACTTC
j_gene: TRBJ2-1; d_gene: TRBD2; v_gene: TRBV7-3; abundance: .; CDR3aa: CASSLDGGANEQFF; CDR3nt: TGTGCCAGCAGCTTAGACGGGGGGGCGAATGAGCAGTTCTTC
j_gene: TRBJ2-5; d_gene: TRBD1; v_gene: TRBV6-1; abundance: .; CDR3aa: CASSDRGRGETQYF; CDR3nt: TGTGCCAGCAGTGACAGGGGGCGAGGAGAGACCCAGTACTTC
j_gene: TRBJ2-3; d_gene: TRBD2; v_gene: TRBV5-1; abundance: few; CDR3aa: CASNPRKTSQGDTQYF; CDR3nt: TGCGCCAGCAACCCCAGAAAGACTAGCCAAGGGGATACGCAGTATTTT
j_gene: TRBJ2-1; d_gene: TRBD2; v_gene: TRBV5-6; abundance: .; CDR3aa: CASSDGLAGGNEQFF; CDR3nt: TGTGCCAGCAGCGACGGACTAGCGGGGGGCAATGAGCAGTTCTTC
j_gene: TRBJ2-2; d_gene: .; v_gene: TRBV4-3; abundance: .; CDR3aa: CASSGETNTGELFF; CDR3nt: TGCGCCAGCAGCGGAGAGACTAACACCGGGGAGCTGTTTTTT
j_gene: TRBJ1-4; d_gene: TRBD1; v_gene: TRBV11-2; abundance: .; CDR3aa: CASSLSGTGNEKLFF; CDR3nt: TGTGCCAGCAGCTTAAGCGGGACAGGGAATGAAAAACTGTTTTTT
j_gene: TRBJ1-3; d_gene: .; v_gene: TRBV2; abundance: .; CDR3aa: CASSAPGIIGSGNTIYF; CDR3nt: TGTGCCAGCAGTGCACCGGGAATAATTGGCTCTGGAAACACCATATATTTT
j_gene: TRBJ2-2; d_gene: .; v_gene: TRBV25-1; abundance: .; CDR3aa: CASRTGWAGELFF; CDR3nt: TGTGCCAGCAGAACAGGGTGGGCCGGGGAGCTGTTTTTT
j_gene: TRBJ2-2; d_gene: TRBD2; v_gene: TRBV4-2; abundance: once; CDR3aa: CASSQEGGLAGDGELFF; CDR3nt: TGTGCCAGCAGCCAAGAGGGGGGACTAGCGGGGGACGGGGAGCTGTTTTTT
j_gene: TRBJ2-7; d_gene: TRBD1; v_gene: TRBV5-8; abundance: .; CDR3aa: CASSSDRESYEQYF; CDR3nt: TGTGCCAGCAGCTCGGACAGGGAATCCTACGAGCAGTACTTC
j_gene: TRBJ2-7; d_gene: .; v_gene: TRBV6-6; abundance: .; CDR3aa: CASTGAPYEQYF; CDR3nt: TGTGCCAGCACAGGCGCCCCCTACGAGCAGTACTTC
j_gene: TRBJ2-3; d_gene: TRBD2; v_gene: TRBV9; abundance: .; CDR3aa: CASSVLLAGSADTQYF; CDR3nt: TGTGCCAGCAGCGTACTACTAGCGGGGAGCGCAGATACGCAGTATTTT
j_gene: TRBJ2-7; d_gene: .; v_gene: TRBV5-4; abundance: .; CDR3aa: CASSETRVSEQYF; CDR3nt: TGTGCCAGCAGCGAAACCAGGGTCAGCGAGCAGTACTTC
j_gene: TRBJ2-2; d_gene: .; v_gene: TRBV5-1; abundance: .; CDR3aa: CASSLRANTGELFF; CDR3nt: TGCGCCAGCAGCTTGCGAGCGAACACCGGGGAGCTGTTTTTT
j_gene: TRBJ2-3; d_gene: .; v_gene: TRBV4-1; abundance: .; CDR3aa: CASSQTPGRRTDTQYF; CDR3nt: TGCGCCAGCAGCCAAACCCCGGGGAGACGCACAGATACGCAGTATTTT
j_gene: TRBJ2-7; d_gene: TRBD2; v_gene: TRBV19; abundance: .; CDR3aa: CASSYAGGQIPGEQYF; CDR3nt: TGTGCCAGTAGTTACGCGGGGGGGCAAATCCCGGGCGAGCAGTACTTC
j_gene: TRBJ2-2; d_gene: TRBD1; v_gene: TRBV4-3; abundance: .; CDR3aa: CASSPGQGNTGELFF; CDR3nt: TGCGCCAGCAGCCCTGGACAGGGGAACACCGGGGAGCTGTTTTTT
j_gene: TRBJ2-2; d_gene: .; v_gene: TRBV7-9; abundance: few; CDR3aa: CASSLGSGFYTGELFF; CDR3nt: TGTGCCAGCAGCTTAGGGTCGGGGTTTTACACCGGGGAGCTGTTTTTT
j_gene: TRBJ2-3; d_gene: .; v_gene: TRBV9; abundance: few; CDR3aa: CASSVDGDSTDTQYF; CDR3nt: TGTGCCAGCAGCGTAGACGGGGATAGCACAGATACGCAGTATTTT
j_gene: TRBJ1-6; d_gene: TRBD1; v_gene: TRBV5-1; abundance: .; CDR3aa: CASSRDRRNNSPLHF; CDR3nt: TGCGCCAGCAGCCGGGACAGAAGAAATAATTCACCCCTCCACTTT
j_gene: TRBJ2-1; d_gene: TRBD1; v_gene: TRBV9; abundance: .; CDR3aa: CASSVSGQGWNEQFF; CDR3nt: TGTGCCAGCAGCGTTTCCGGACAGGGGTGGAATGAGCAGTTCTTC
j_gene: TRBJ1-5; d_gene: .; v_gene: TRBV6-5; abundance: .; CDR3aa: CASSPGSWGEQPQHF; CDR3nt: TGTGCCAGCAGTCCGGGCTCGTGGGGAGAGCAGCCCCAGCATTTT
j_gene: TRBJ1-3; d_gene: TRBD1; v_gene: TRBV19; abundance: .; CDR3aa: CASSREQGDPGNTIYF; CDR3nt: TGTGCCAGTAGTCGAGAGCAGGGGGATCCTGGAAACACCATATATTTT
j_gene: TRBJ2-2; d_gene: TRBD1; v_gene: TRBV15; abundance: .; CDR3aa: CATSLGQGDTGELFF; CDR3nt: TGTGCCACCAGCCTGGGACAGGGGGACACCGGGGAGCTGTTTTTT
j_gene: TRBJ2-7; d_gene: TRBD2; v_gene: TRBV6-5; abundance: .; CDR3aa: CASSISGTGGGEQYF; CDR3nt: TGTGCCAGCAGTATTTCCGGGACCGGCGGGGGCGAGCAGTACTTC
j_gene: TRBJ2-1; d_gene: .; v_gene: TRBV5-1; abundance: few; CDR3aa: CASSSGTAPNEQFF; CDR3nt: TGCGCCAGCAGCTCTGGGACTGCCCCCAATGAGCAGTTCTTC
j_gene: TRBJ2-1; d_gene: TRBD1; v_gene: TRBV6-5; abundance: .; CDR3aa: CASSYSRGQGEGEQFF; CDR3nt: TGTGCCAGCAGTTACTCGAGGGGACAGGGGGAGGGTGAGCAGTTCTTC
j_gene: TRBJ2-1; d_gene: TRBD2; v_gene: TRBV5-4; abundance: .; CDR3aa: CASSRGGGNYNEQFF; CDR3nt: TGTGCCAGCAGCCGGGGCGGGGGGAACTACAATGAGCAGTTCTTC
j_gene: TRBJ1-4; d_gene: TRBD1; v_gene: TRBV6-6; abundance: few; CDR3aa: CASSPQGSGKLFF; CDR3nt: TGTGCCAGCAGCCCACAGGGGTCTGGAAAACTGTTTTTT
j_gene: TRBJ2-2; d_gene: .; v_gene: TRBV2; abundance: .; CDR3aa: CASSEGSPGGELFF; CDR3nt: TGTGCCAGCAGTGAAGGTAGTCCGGGCGGGGAGCTGTTTTTT
j_gene: TRBJ2-1; d_gene: .; v_gene: TRBV7-3; abundance: .; CDR3aa: CASSFKQFF; CDR3nt: TGTGCCAGCAGCTTCAAGCAGTTCTTC
j_gene: TRBJ2-3; d_gene: .; v_gene: TRBV7-3; abundance: .; CDR3aa: CASSSSGTDTQYF; CDR3nt: TGTGCCAGCAGCTCTAGCGGCACAGATACGCAGTATTTT
j_gene: TRBJ1-2; d_gene: .; v_gene: TRBV18; abundance: .; CDR3aa: CASSPREGYGYTF; CDR3nt: TGTGCCAGCTCACCGAGGGAAGGGTATGGCTACACCTTC
j_gene: TRBJ1-5; d_gene: .; v_gene: TRBV2; abundance: .; CDR3aa: CASSEDGVGNQPQHF; CDR3nt: TGTGCCAGCAGTGAAGACGGAGTAGGCAATCAGCCCCAGCATTTT
j_gene: TRBJ2-7; d_gene: TRBD1; v_gene: TRBV6-5; abundance: .; CDR3aa: CASSPTQGASYEQYF; CDR3nt: TGTGCCAGCAGCCCCACCCAGGGGGCGTCCTACGAGCAGTACTTC
j_gene: TRBJ2-1; d_gene: .; v_gene: TRBV5-1; abundance: .; CDR3aa: CASSPWTDGGEQFF; CDR3nt: TGCGCCAGCAGCCCCTGGACAGATGGTGGTGAGCAGTTCTTC
j_gene: TRBJ1-5; d_gene: .; v_gene: TRBV5-8; abundance: .; CDR3aa: CASSLDRGQPQHF; CDR3nt: TGTGCCAGCAGCTTGGATAGGGGTCAGCCCCAGCATTTT
j_gene: TRBJ2-5; d_gene: TRBD2; v_gene: TRBV4-2; abundance: .; CDR3aa: CASSTLAGGRETQYF; CDR3nt: TGTGCCAGCAGCACCCTGGCGGGGGGCCGGGAGACCCAGTACTTC
j_gene: TRBJ1-2; d_gene: TRBD1; v_gene: TRBV2; abundance: .; CDR3aa: CASRGTGPGHGYTF; CDR3nt: TGTGCCAGCAGGGGGACAGGGCCAGGACATGGCTACACCTTC
j_gene: TRBJ2-1; d_gene: TRBD2; v_gene: TRBV11-2; abundance: few; CDR3aa: CASSFQRGDVNNEQFF; CDR3nt: TGTGCCAGCAGCTTTCAGCGGGGGGACGTCAACAATGAGCAGTTCTTC
j_gene: TRBJ2-1; d_gene: .; v_gene: TRBV7-3; abundance: once; CDR3aa: CASSLVEDEQFF; CDR3nt: TGTGCCAGCAGCTTAGTGGAGGATGAGCAGTTCTTC
j_gene: TRBJ1-2; d_gene: TRBD1; v_gene: TRBV29-1; abundance: .; CDR3aa: CSVEESGGYGYTF; CDR3nt: TGCAGCGTTGAAGAATCAGGGGGCTATGGCTACACCTTC
j_gene: TRBJ1-4; d_gene: TRBD1; v_gene: TRBV6-1; abundance: once; CDR3aa: CASSVRGRGATNEKLFF; CDR3nt: TGTGCCAGCAGTGTCAGGGGGCGCGGTGCAACTAATGAAAAACTGTTTTTT
j_gene: TRBJ1-2; d_gene: .; v_gene: TRBV2; abundance: .; CDR3aa: CASLDRSGYGYTF; CDR3nt: TGTGCCAGTTTAGACAGGTCCGGCTATGGCTACACCTTC
j_gene: TRBJ1-3; d_gene: TRBD1; v_gene: TRBV6-6; abundance: .; CDR3aa: CASSTGGSGNTIYF; CDR3nt: TGTGCCAGCAGTACAGGGGGCTCTGGAAACACCATATATTTT